The 12 T cell receptor beta chains reported below all come from one sample, sequenced in a study of cytotoxic CD8 clonotypes in ibrutinib-treated CLL. The data were produced by immunoSEQ multiplex PCR, yet TCRdb's version contains in-frame clones alone and is incomplete. The sample has about 310,000 clones, about 80% seen once. Specimen: PBMCs, collected before ibrutinib treatment. All receptors derive from a human donor with chronic lymphocytic leukemia.

The V and J genes are TRBV5-6 and TRBJ2-5, with 7 bases matching TRBD1. In germline, CDR1 is SGHDT, CDR2 YYEEEE. V shed 1 base, J shed 2 bases, and the junction held 5 bases outside the gene matches. The CDR3 loop spans 15 amino acids. The CDR3 loop reads CASSLLVTGQETQYF. The CDR3, as DNA: TGTGCCAGCAGCTTGCTCGTGACAGGGCAAGAGACCCAGTACTTC.

This clone came up a few times. V usage is TRBV7-2 and J usage is TRBJ2-1; TRBD2 matches at 10 bases. There are 17 residues in the CDR3. Germline CDR1 is SGHTA and CDR2 is FQGNSA. After removal of 2 bases from V and 3 bases from J, the junction contained 7 bases not matched to a gene. The CDR3 DNA reads as TGTGCCAGCAGCTTAAGAGGGCGGACTAGCGGCTACAATGAGCAGTTCTTC. Encoded protein: CASSLRGRTSGYNEQFF.

With respect to this clone: Other nucleotide sequences in the sample specify the same CDR3. The chain recombines TRBV11-3 with TRBJ2-3, with D possibly being TRBD1 (6 bases). V dropped 4 bases and J dropped 0 bases, with 8 bases sitting between them. CDR1 is SGHNT, CDR2 YENEEA, per germline. The CDR3 extends over 14 amino acids. The CDR3 reads CASSSGQSTDTQYF. DNA of the CDR3: TGTGCCAGCAGCTCCGGACAGAGCACAGATACGCAGTATTTT.

The V and J genes are TRBV15 and TRBJ1-2; tentative D call: TRBD1 (6 bases). The germline CDR1 and CDR2 sequences are LNHNV and YYDKDF (reference sequence). The CDR3 runs 14 residues. Trimming took 5 bases from V and 0 from J, leaving 10 bases between them. The CDR3 DNA follows: TGTGCCACCAGCCGGACAGCCTCTAACTATGGCTACACCTTC. It is translated as CATSRTASNYGYTF.

This clone turned up a few times. The chain joins TRBV7-6 to TRBJ2-6; D unresolved. Germline CDR1 reads SGHVS; CDR2 reads FNYEAQ. CDR3 length: 13 residues. Deletions cut 5 bases from V and 4 bases from J, with 6 bases between. In DNA form, the CDR3 reads TGTGCCAGCAGCGCTTCGGGGGCCAACGTCCTGACTTTC. It is translated as CASSASGANVLTF.

This sequence joins TRBV30 and TRBJ1-1; 9 nucleotides align to TRBD1. Per the germline V gene, CDR1 is GTSNPN and CDR2 is SVGIG (reference sequence). This CDR3 is 14 amino acids long. J was trimmed by 7 bases and V by 6 bases; bases with no gene match: 12. The DNA of the CDR3 is TGTGCCTGCATATCCGGGACAGGGATAGGTGAAGCTTTCTTT. This gives the protein CACISGTGIGEAFF.

The chain couples TRBV11-2 to TRBJ2-7; possibly TRBD1 or TRBD2 for D (5 bases each). CDR1 SGHAT and CDR2 FQNNGV come from the germline V gene. CDR3 size: 17 residues. Trimming pared 2 bases from V and 0 bases from J, leaving 17 bases between. The CDR3 region is CASSLWPLRGYSYEQYF. The CDR3 bases are TGTGCCAGCAGCTTATGGCCGTTACGGGGCTACTCCTACGAGCAGTACTTC.

This clone has just one count. This same CDR3 is encoded by further DNA sequences in the sample. The chain has TRBV6-5 and TRBJ1-3; D remains unclear. V lost 7 bases to trimming and J lost 4 bases, with 8 bases between them. This CDR3 has 12 amino acids. The germline V gene has CDR1 MNHEY and CDR2 SVGAGI. CDR3 region: CASTSSGNTIYF. DNA of the CDR3: TGTGCCAGCACCTCAAGCGGAAACACCATATATTTT.

V and J are TRBV14 and TRBJ2-7; 10 positions agree with TRBD2. CDR3 length equals 14 residues. Germline CDR1 SGHDN, CDR2 FVKESK. V shed 4 bases, J shed 3 bases, and the junction held 3 bases outside the gene matches. CDR3 sequence reads: CASSPSSGSYEQYF. CDR3 coding DNA: TGTGCCAGCAGCCCGTCTAGCGGGAGCTACGAGCAGTACTTC.

The V and J genes are TRBV6-5 and TRBJ2-2; 13 nucleotides align to TRBD2. The germline V gene encodes CDR1 MNHEY and CDR2 SVGAGI. CDR3 length: 16 amino acids. The trim removed 4 bases at V and 6 bases at J, leaving 5 bases unmatched. The CDR3 coding sequence is TGTGCCAGCAGTTTGGGACTAGCGGGAATCGCCGGGGAGCTGTTTTTT. Translating it yields CASSLGLAGIAGELFF.

With respect to this clone: One end of the junction fails to match germline, which may point to a read error. The chain couples TRBV7-2 to TRBJ2-7; maybe TRBD1 (5 bases). CDR3 length: 13 amino acids. Germline lookup yields CDR1 SGHTA and CDR2 FQGNSA. The CDR3 protein is CASSADIAYKQYF. DNA of the CDR3: TGTGCCAGCAGCGCGGACATAGCCTACAAGCAGTACTTC.

This clone was found once. The gene calls are TRBV11-3 and TRBJ2-2; D uncertain. This CDR3 is 13 amino acids long. Trimming shortened V by 4 bases and J by 3 bases, and 6 bases separated the two germline ends. Germline CDR1 and CDR2: SGHNT and YENEEA. DNA of the CDR3: TGTGCCAGCAGCTCCAGTTACACCGGGGAGCTGTTTTTT. Protein sequence: CASSSSYTGELFF.